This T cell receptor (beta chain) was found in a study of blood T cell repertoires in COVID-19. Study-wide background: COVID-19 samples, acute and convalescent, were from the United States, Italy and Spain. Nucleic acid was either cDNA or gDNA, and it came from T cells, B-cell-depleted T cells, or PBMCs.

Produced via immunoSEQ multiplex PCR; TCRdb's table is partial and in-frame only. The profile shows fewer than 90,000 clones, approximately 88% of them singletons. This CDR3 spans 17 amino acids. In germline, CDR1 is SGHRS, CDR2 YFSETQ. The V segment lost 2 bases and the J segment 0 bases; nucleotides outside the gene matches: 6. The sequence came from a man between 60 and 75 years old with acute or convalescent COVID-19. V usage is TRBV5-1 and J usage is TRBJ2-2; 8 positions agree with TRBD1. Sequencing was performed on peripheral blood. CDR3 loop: CASSFTGQGTNTGELFF. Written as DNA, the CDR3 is TGCGCCAGCAGCTTCACCGGACAGGGAACGAACACCGGGGAGCTGTTTTTT.